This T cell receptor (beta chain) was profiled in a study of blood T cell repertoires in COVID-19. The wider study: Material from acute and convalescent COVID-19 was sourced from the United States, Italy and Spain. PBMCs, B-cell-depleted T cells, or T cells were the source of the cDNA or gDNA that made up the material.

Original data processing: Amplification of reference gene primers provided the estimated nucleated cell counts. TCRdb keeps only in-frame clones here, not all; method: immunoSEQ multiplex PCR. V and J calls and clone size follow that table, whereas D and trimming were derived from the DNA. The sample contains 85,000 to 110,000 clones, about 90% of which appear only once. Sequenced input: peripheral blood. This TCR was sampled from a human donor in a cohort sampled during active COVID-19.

CDR3 bases: TGTGCCAGCAGTTACTCGGGGGGGAGTGAGTTCTTC. It translates to CASSYSGGSEFF. This rearrangement joins TRBV6-2 or TRBV6-3 to TRBJ2-1, with TRBD2 identical over 7 bases. Per the germline V gene, CDR1 is MNHEY and CDR2 is SVGEGT. This CDR3 has 12 amino acids. V was pared by 0 bases and J by 14 bases, with 4 bases of the junction left unmatched.